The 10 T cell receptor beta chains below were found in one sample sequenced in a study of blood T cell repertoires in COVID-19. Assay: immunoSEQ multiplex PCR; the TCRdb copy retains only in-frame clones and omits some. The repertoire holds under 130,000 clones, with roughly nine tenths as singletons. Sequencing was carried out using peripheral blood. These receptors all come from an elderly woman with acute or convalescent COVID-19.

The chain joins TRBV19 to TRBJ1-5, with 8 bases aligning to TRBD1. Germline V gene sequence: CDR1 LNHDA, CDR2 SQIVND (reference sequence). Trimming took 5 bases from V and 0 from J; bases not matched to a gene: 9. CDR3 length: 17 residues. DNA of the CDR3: TGTGCCAGTAGTCCCTCTGGGACAGGTTATAGCAATCAGCCCCAGCATTTT. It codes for CASSPSGTGYSNQPQHF.

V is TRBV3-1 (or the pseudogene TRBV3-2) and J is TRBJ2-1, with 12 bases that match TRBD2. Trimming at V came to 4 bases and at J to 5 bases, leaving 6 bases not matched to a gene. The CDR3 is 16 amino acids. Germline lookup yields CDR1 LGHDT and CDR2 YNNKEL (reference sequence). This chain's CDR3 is CASSPTSGGPHNEQFF. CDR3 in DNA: TGTGCCAGCAGCCCCACTAGCGGGGGGCCACACAATGAGCAGTTCTTC.

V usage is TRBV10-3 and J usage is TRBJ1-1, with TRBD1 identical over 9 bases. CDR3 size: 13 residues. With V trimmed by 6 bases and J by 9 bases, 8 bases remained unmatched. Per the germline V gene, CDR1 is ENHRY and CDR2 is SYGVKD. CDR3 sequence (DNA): TGTGCCATCAGGGATGGGACAGGGTCTCAAGCTTTCTTT. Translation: CAIRDGTGSQAFF.

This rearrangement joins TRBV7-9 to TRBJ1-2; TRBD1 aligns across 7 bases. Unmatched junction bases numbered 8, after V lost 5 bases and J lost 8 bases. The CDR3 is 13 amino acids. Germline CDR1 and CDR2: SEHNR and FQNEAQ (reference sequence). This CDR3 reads CASSPEGAVGYTF. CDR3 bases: TGTGCCAGCAGCCCCGAGGGGGCCGTCGGCTACACCTTC. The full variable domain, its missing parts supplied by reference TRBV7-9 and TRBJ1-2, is DTGVSQNPRHKITKRGQNVTFRCDPISEHNRLYWYRQTLGQGPEFLTYFQNEAQLEKSRLLSDRFSAERPKGSFSTLEIQRTEQGDSAMYLCASSPEGAVGYTFGSGTRLTVV.

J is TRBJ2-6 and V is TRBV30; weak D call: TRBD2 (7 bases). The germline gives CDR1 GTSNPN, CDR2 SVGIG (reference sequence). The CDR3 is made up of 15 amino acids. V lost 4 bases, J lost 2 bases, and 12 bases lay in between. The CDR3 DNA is TGTGCCTGGAAGGAGGGGGGGCCTGGGGCCAACGTCCTGACTTTC. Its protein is CAWKEGGPGANVLTF.

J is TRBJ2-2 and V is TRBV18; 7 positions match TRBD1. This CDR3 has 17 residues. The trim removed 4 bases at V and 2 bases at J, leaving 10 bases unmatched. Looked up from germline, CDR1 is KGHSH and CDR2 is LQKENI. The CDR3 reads CASSLQGDRANTGELFF. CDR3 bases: TGTGCCAGCTCACTACAAGGGGACAGAGCAAACACCGGGGAGCTGTTTTTT.

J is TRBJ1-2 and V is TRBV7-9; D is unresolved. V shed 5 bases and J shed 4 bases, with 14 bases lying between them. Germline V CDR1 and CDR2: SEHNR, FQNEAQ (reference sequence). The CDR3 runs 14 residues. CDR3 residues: CASSPGLPGYGYTF. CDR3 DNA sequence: TGTGCCAGCAGCCCAGGACTCCCTGGCTATGGCTACACCTTC.

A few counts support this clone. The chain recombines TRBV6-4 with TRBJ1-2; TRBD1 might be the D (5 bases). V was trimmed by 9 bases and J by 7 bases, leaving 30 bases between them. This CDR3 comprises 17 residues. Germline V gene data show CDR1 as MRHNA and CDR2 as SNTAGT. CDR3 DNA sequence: TGTGCCAGAAACTCCTCGGGAGAACATAAAGGGGCGGGTGGCTACACCTTC. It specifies CARNSSGEHKGAGGYTF.

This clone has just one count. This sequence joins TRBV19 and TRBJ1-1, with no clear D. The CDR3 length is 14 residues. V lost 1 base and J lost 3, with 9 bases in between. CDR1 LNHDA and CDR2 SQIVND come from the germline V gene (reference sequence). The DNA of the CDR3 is TGTGCCAGTAGTATAGGTGCCGGTTACACTGAAGCTTTCTTT. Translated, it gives CASSIGAGYTEAFF.

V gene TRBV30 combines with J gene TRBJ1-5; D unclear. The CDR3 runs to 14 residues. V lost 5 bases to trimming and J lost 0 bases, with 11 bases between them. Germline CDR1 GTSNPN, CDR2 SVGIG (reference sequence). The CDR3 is CAWGPAYSNQPQHF. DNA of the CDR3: TGTGCCTGGGGTCCAGCGTATAGCAATCAGCCCCAGCATTTT.